Described below is a single T cell receptor beta chain sequence and its context. This clonotype occurred a few times. It has no known antigen specificity. No base quality information exists; no much larger clone differs at one position. These data are taken from a study of post-analysis software for immune sequencing data (dated by TCRdb to between 2015 and 2016). For the wider study: The recorded disease courses included relapsing-remitting, secondary progressive and progressive-relapsing multiple sclerosis, and some patients had no subtype annotation. Patient repertoires were compared against 11 to 12 previously published healthy control repertoires from donors aged 6 to 25 years. A subset of samples was prepared in parallel using single-end sample barcoding, then pooled and co-amplified after Illumina adapter ligation. Summary of the overall study and its limitations: Compared with controls, multiple sclerosis patients had significantly lower normalized Chao1 diversity, a finding suggesting substantial peripheral T-cell clonal expansion. Direct clustering with F measure revealed strong co-clustering of samples prepared in the same batch, which led to a batch-effect correction. Four or five TRBV segments, including TRBV5-6, TRBV5-1 and TRBV20-1, were significantly more frequent in patients than controls. The multiple sclerosis patient group was slightly younger than the control group.

The library was obtained by PCR. The data were produced on an Illumina HiSeq 2500. To reduce PCR and sequencing biases, unique molecular identifiers were built into the TCR beta cDNA libraries. Around 500,000 cDNA molecules were obtained for every 1 to 10 million input T cells, so each molecule roughly corresponded to one T cell. The same protocol used for the earlier healthy control dataset was applied to prepare and sequence the patient libraries. Within a given batch, samples were prepared together, multiplexed and sequenced on the same HiSeq lane. In the paper's pipeline: Raw barcoded reads were processed with MIGEC, and single-read molecular identifier groups were discarded before consensus assembly and CDR3 extraction. VDJtools was used for post-analysis of the clonotype tables, and diversity was normalized by down-sampling every dataset to the size of the smallest sample. In repertoire overlap clustering, CDR3 amino acid sequences, but not nucleotide sequences, were matched to correct batch-related cross-sample contamination. TCRdb redid the processing of the public reads, applying fastp at Q25 and MiXCR, and retained in-frame beta chains. A single entry per CDR3 protein holds the most common genes and DNA from its merged rows. The V and J calls and clone size are TCRdb's, not the authors'. Within this sample are about 770,000 distinct CDR3 sequences, with about 45% of them counted one time only. The ten top clones hold 4.9% of the sample.

CDR1 and CDR2 are drawn from the germline V gene: SGDLS, YYNGEE. CDR3 length: 13 amino acids, cysteine to phenylalanine. Kept here is only the CDR3 DNA, which spans 39 bases and is read in frame from base 1. The germline ends are 8 bases apart after V is trimmed by 3 bases and J by 3 bases. To demonstrate the VDJtools post-analysis software, the study profiled TCR beta repertoires from the peripheral blood of 13 young patients with multiple sclerosis. The patients with multiple sclerosis were children and adolescents between about 6 and 16 years of age. The sample consisted of blood. Recombination linked TRBV9 to TRBJ2-3; tentative D gene TRBD2, with 6 bases matching. This TCR was sampled from a girl between 5 and 17 years old with multiple sclerosis. The DNA sequence is TGTGCCAGCAGCGCGAGCGGGACAGATACGCAGTATTTT. This encodes CASSASGTDTQYF. Reference TRBV9 and TRBJ2-3 genes cover what lies past the CDR3, so the full variable domain is DSGVTQTPKHLITATGQRVTLRCSPRSGDLSVYWYQQSLDQGLQFLIQYYNGEERAKGNILERFSAQQFPDLHSELNLSSLELGDSALYFCASSASGTDTQYFGPGTRLTVL.